Below are 7 T cell receptor beta chains sequenced from a single sample in a study of blood T cells in healthy people across ages (dated by TCRdb to 2013 to 2016). Receptor libraries were prepared by 5' RACE. TCRdb records Illumina HiSeq 2500 as the sequencer. A second PCR of about 6 to 12 cycles was run with a J-beta primer mix and a sample-barcoded 5' primer. TCRdb took the public reads, trimmed them with fastp at Q25, ran MiXCR for clone calling and kept in-frame beta chains. Rows with a matching CDR3 protein are joined into one entry that keeps the most common DNA and genes. The sample table records hundreds of thousands of distinct CDR3 sequences; around 50% of these occur just once. Approximately 24% of the sample is in the top ten clones. What was sequenced was blood. These receptors were obtained from a man aged 35 to 55 in good health.

CDR3 in DNA: TGTGCCAGCAGCCGGACAGGGGTCCGGGATCAGCCCCAGCATTTT. It is translated as CASSRTGVRDQPQHF. V and J are TRBV12-3 or TRBV12-4 and TRBJ1-5, with 9 bases fitting TRBD1. Germline trimming cut 6 bases from V and 5 bases from J; bases unmatched to any gene: 8. The length of the CDR3 is 15 residues.

The chain has TRBV15 and TRBJ1-2, with a possible D match to TRBD1 (5 bases). This CDR3 contains 15 residues. V was clipped by 3 bases and J by 2 bases, with 13 bases between them. Germline CDR1 and CDR2: LNHNV and YYDKDF (reference sequence). CDR3 residues: CATSSDTGGNYGYTF. In DNA form, the CDR3 reads TGTGCCACCAGCAGTGACACAGGCGGCAACTATGGCTACACCTTC.

The CDR3 DNA is TGTGCCAGCTCACCATTATCAGGGCCGGCAACACAAGAGACCCAGTACTTC. Protein: CASSPLSGPATQETQYF. V gene TRBV18 combines with J gene TRBJ2-5; D possibly corresponds to TRBD1 (5 bases). CDR1 and CDR2 from the germline V gene are KGHSH and LQKENI. Trimming shortened V by 2 bases and J by 2 bases, and 18 bases separated the two germline ends. CDR3 size: 17 residues.

The chain combines TRBV28 with TRBJ1-1; D might be TRBD1 (5 bases). The CDR3 consists of 12 residues. V lost 4 bases and J 11 bases, leaving 14 bases between the germline ends. The germline gives CDR1 MDHEN, CDR2 SYDVKM. The CDR3 region has the DNA TGTGCCAGCAGTTCCGGGGGTCAGCGCGCTTTCTTT. Its translation is CASSSGGQRAFF.

This clonotype was counted at least ten times. V gene TRBV6-5 combines with J gene TRBJ2-5, with 8 bases identical to TRBD1. Germline trimming cut 6 bases from V and 5 bases from J; bases unmatched to any gene: 5. In germline, CDR1 is MNHEY, CDR2 SVGAGI. CDR3 length: 13 amino acids. The CDR3 bases are TGTGCCAGCAGAAGGACAGGGTGGGAGACCCAGTACTTC. This sequence encodes CASRRTGWETQYF.

The V call is TRBV2, the J call TRBJ2-7, with 10 positions matching TRBD1. CDR1 SNHLY and CDR2 FYNNEI come from the germline V gene. The CDR3 runs 15 residues. V trimming: 7 bases; J trimming: 7 bases; junction bases outside the gene matches: 13. CDR3 nucleotide sequence: TGTGCCAGCAAGAGACCCGGGACAGGGGCTCGGGAGCAGTACTTC. Translated, it gives CASKRPGTGAREQYF.

The chain carries TRBV4-2 and TRBJ1-1, with 11 bases aligning to TRBD1. This CDR3 is 16 amino acids long. In germline, CDR1 is LGHNA, CDR2 YNFKEQ. V lost 4 bases to trimming and J lost 4 bases; unmatched junction nucleotides: 8. DNA of the CDR3: TGTGCCAGCAGCCCGGAAACCGGGACAGGGGGCACTGAAGCTTTCTTT. It is translated as CASSPETGTGGTEAFF.